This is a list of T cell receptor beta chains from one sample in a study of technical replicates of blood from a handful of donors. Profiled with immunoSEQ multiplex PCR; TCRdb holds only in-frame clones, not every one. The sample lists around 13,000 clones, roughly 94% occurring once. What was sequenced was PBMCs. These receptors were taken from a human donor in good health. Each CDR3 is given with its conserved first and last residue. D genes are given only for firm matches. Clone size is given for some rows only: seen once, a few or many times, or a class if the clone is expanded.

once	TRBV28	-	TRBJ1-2	CASSLPPTGNYGYTF	TGTGCCAGCAGTTTACCCCCGACAGGCAACTATGGCTACACCTTC
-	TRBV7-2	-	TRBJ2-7	CASRSGGSSYEQYF	TGTGCCAGCAGGTCTGGCGGCAGCTCCTACGAGCAGTACTTC
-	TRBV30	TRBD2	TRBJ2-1	CAWSVEAASGRKQFF	TGTGCCTGGAGTGTAGAGGCGGCTAGCGGCCGAAAGCAGTTCTTC
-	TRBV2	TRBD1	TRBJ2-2	CASRGTGGNTGELFF	TGTGCCAGCAGAGGGACAGGGGGCAACACCGGGGAGCTGTTTTTT
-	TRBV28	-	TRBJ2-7	CASSLGAGAGASYEQYF	TGTGCCAGCAGTTTAGGGGCAGGGGCCGGGGCCTCCTACGAGCAGTACTTC
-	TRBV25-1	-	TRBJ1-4	CASSGRSFTNEKLFF	TGTGCCAGCAGTGGGAGGAGCTTTACTAATGAAAAACTGTTTTTT
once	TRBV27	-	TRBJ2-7	CASSPRSQAWQYF	TGTGCCAGCAGTCCCCGTTCGCAGGCGTGGCAGTACTTC
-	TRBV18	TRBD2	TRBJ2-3	CASSPNGLAGGEDTQYF	TGTGCCAGCTCTCCTAATGGACTAGCGGGAGGGGAAGATACGCAGTATTTT
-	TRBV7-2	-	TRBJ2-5	CASSRGWRETQYF	TGTGCCAGCAGCCGAGGGTGGAGGGAGACCCAGTACTTC
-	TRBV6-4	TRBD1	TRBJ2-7	CASSHRGTGGYEQYF	TGTGCCAGCAGCCACAGGGGAACAGGGGGCTACGAGCAGTACTTC
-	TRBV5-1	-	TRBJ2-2	CASSLTGATGELFF	TGCGCCAGCAGCTTGACGGGAGCCACCGGGGAGCTGTTTTTT
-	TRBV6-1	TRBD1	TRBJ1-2	CASSEEAGGLYGYTF	TGTGCCAGCAGTGAAGAGGCAGGGGGCCTATATGGCTACACCTTC
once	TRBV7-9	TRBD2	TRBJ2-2	CASSFPTSGRRGGELFF	TGTGCCAGCAGCTTCCCGACTAGCGGGAGAAGGGGCGGGGAGCTGTTTTTT
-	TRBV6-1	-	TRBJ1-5	CATIPGGPAEPQHF	TGTGCCACCATCCCCGGGGGTCCTGCGGAGCCCCAGCATTTT
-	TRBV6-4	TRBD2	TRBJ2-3	CASSEILAADTQYF	TGTGCCAGCAGCGAGATACTAGCGGCAGATACGCAGTATTTT
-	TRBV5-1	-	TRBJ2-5	CASSLWARGQETQYF	TGCGCCAGCAGCTTGTGGGCCAGGGGCCAAGAGACCCAGTACTTC
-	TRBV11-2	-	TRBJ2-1	CASSSAPDSYNEQFF	TGTGCCAGCAGCTCGGCCCCCGACAGCTACAATGAGCAGTTCTTC
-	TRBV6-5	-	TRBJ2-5	CASSYSGGLQETQYF	TGTGCCAGCAGTTACTCCGGGGGGCTCCAAGAGACCCAGTACTTC
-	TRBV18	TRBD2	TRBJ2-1	CASSRTSGGFRDEQFF	TGTGCCAGCTCACGAACTAGCGGGGGGTTTAGGGATGAGCAGTTCTTC
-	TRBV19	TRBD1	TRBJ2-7	CASRATGGIHEQYF	TGTGCCAGTAGAGCCACAGGGGGGATCCACGAGCAGTACTTC
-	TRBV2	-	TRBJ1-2	CASSEQGSNYGYTF	TGTGCCAGCAGTGAACAGGGGTCTAACTATGGCTACACCTTC
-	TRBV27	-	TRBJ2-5	CASSLTAPSGHQETQYF	TGTGCCAGCAGTTTAACAGCCCCATCCGGCCACCAAGAGACCCAGTACTTC